Listed here are 8 T cell receptor beta chains from one sample, sequenced in a study of blood T cell repertoires in COVID-19. Repertoires were generated with immunoSEQ multiplex PCR, while TCRdb's copy carries only in-frame clones and drops some. The data contain about 230,000 clones, around 88% of them seen just once; the ten biggest clones take up 2% to 2.5%. Sequenced material: PBMCs or T cells enriched from blood (not recorded which). These receptor sequences come from a woman aged 40 to 50 with acute COVID-19.

This clone was picked up one time. Other DNA sequences within the sample encode an identical CDR3. This chain joins TRBV30 and TRBJ1-5, with 7 bases matching TRBD1. Germline V lookup: CDR1 GTSNPN, CDR2 SVGIG (reference sequence). J gave up 2 bases and V 3 bases, and 1 base lay outside the gene matches. This CDR3 contains 13 residues. CDR3 in DNA: TGTGCCTGGAGCGGACAGGGCAATCAGCCCCAGCATTTT. Encoded protein: CAWSGQGNQPQHF.

This clone was observed a few times. The V and J genes are TRBV5-1 and TRBJ1-1, with D perhaps matching TRBD1 (6 bases). Germline CDR1 is SGHRS and CDR2 is YFSETQ. V shed 4 bases and J shed 1 base, with 11 bases lying between them. CDR3 length: 14 residues. CDR3 nucleotides: TGCGCCAGCAGCCGTCAAGGGGGGAACACTGAAGCTTTCTTT. The encoded protein is CASSRQGGNTEAFF.

The rearrangement links TRBV11-3 to TRBJ1-1, with a weak D call TRBD1 (5 bases). Trimming removed 4 bases at V and 6 bases at J, with 18 bases between. The CDR3 runs 15 residues. The germline V gene has CDR1 SGHNT and CDR2 YENEEA. CDR3 DNA sequence: TGTGCCAGCAGCTCGCCGATTACAGGTGCCCCTGAAGCTTTCTTT. It codes for CASSSPITGAPEAFF. Complete variable domain (other parts from reference TRBV11-3 and TRBJ1-1): EAGVVQSPRYKIIEKKQPVAFWCNPISGHNTLYWYLQNLGQGPELLIRYENEEAVDDSQLPKDRFSAERLKGVDSTLKIQPAELGDSAVYLCASSSPITGAPEAFFGQGTRLTVV.

The J gene is TRBJ2-2, the V gene TRBV10-1, with 12 bases lining up with TRBD2. This CDR3 is 15 amino acids long. J gave up 7 bases and V 2 bases, and 2 bases lay outside the gene matches. Germline CDR1 is WNHNN and CDR2 is SYGVQD (reference sequence). The CDR3 DNA follows: TGCGCCAGCAGTGAGCGGACTAGCGGGAACGGGGAGCTGTTTTTT. Its protein product is CASSERTSGNGELFF.

The V gene is TRBV19, the J gene TRBJ2-7, with TRBD1 matching over 8 bases. This CDR3 contains 15 residues. The germline gives CDR1 LNHDA, CDR2 SQIVND (reference sequence). Unmatched junction bases numbered 10, after V lost 7 bases and J lost 2 bases. This CDR3 reads CASNEGQAAPYEQYF. CDR3 nucleotides: TGTGCCAGTAACGAGGGACAGGCCGCACCCTACGAGCAGTACTTC.

This clone appeared a few times. The V and J genes are TRBV5-4 and TRBJ2-7; weak D call: TRBD2 (6 bases). This CDR3 has 14 residues. Germline V gene sequence: CDR1 SGHNT, CDR2 YYREEE (reference sequence). Trimming left V 4 bases short and J 7 bases short, with 18 bases between. The DNA for the CDR3 is TGTGCCAGCAGCAAGTATTCCGGGAGTGAGGAGCAGTACGTC. It specifies CASSKYSGSEEQYV.

The chain carries TRBV11-2 and TRBJ1-2; D ambiguous. The CDR3 covers 13 residues. CDR1 and CDR2 (germline): SGHAT, FQNNGV. Trimming shortened V by 6 bases and J by 2 bases, and 10 bases separated the two germline ends. The CDR3 sequence: CASRAISNYGYTF. The CDR3 nucleotides read TGTGCCAGCAGGGCAATATCGAACTATGGCTACACCTTC.

The chain combines TRBV3-1 (or the pseudogene TRBV3-2) with TRBJ1-3; tentatively, D is TRBD1 (5 bases). V was pared by 6 bases and J by 0 bases, with 6 bases between. This CDR3 spans 13 amino acids. Germline V gene data show CDR1 as LGHDT and CDR2 as YNNKEL (reference sequence). The DNA of the CDR3 is TGTGCCAGCAGTCAGGGCTCTGGAAACACCATATATTTT. This gives the protein CASSQGSGNTIYF.